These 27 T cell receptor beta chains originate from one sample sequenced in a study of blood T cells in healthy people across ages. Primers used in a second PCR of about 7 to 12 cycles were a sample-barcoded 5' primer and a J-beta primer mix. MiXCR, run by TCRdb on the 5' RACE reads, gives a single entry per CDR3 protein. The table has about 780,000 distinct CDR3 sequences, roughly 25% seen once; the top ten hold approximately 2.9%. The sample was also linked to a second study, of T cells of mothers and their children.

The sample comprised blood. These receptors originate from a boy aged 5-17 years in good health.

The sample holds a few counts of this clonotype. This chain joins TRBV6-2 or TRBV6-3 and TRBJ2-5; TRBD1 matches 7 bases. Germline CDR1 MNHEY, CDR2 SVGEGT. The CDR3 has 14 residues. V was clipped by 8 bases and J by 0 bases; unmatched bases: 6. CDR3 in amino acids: CASVGDSYQETQYF. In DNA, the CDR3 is TGTGCCAGCGTTGGGGACAGCTACCAAGAGACCCAGTACTTC.

Here the CDR3 reads CAWSVGQGFEQYF. The CDR3 DNA reads TGTGCCTGGAGTGTGGGACAGGGATTCGAGCAGTACTTC. The rearrangement uses TRBV30 and TRBJ2-7; 9 positions agree with TRBD1. Germline values: CDR1 GTSNPN, CDR2 SVGIG (reference sequence). The CDR3 spans 13 residues. The ends lost 0 bases at V and 6 bases at J; junction bases unmatched: 3.

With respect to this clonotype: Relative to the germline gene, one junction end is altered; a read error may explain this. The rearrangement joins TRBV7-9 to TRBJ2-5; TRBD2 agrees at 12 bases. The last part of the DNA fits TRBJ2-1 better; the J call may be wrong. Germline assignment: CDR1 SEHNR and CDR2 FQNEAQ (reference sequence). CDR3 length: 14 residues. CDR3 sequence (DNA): TGTGCCAGCAGCCTAGCGGGGGGGCCTTTCGAGCAGTTCTTC. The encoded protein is CASSLAGGPFEQFF.

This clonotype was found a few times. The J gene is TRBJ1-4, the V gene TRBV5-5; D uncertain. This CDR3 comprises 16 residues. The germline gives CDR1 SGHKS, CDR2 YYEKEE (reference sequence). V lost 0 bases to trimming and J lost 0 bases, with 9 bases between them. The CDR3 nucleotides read TGTGCCAGCAGCTTGGTCGGTACGGCAACTAATGAAAAACTGTTTTTT. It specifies CASSLVGTATNEKLFF.

DNA for the CDR3: TGTGCCAGCAGCACGCGGGACCCACAAGAGACCCAGTACTTC. It yields the protein CASSTRDPQETQYF. V and J are TRBV7-9 and TRBJ2-5, with a possible D match to TRBD2 (6 bases). The V end was cut by 5 bases, the J end by 2 bases, with 12 bases between. Per germline, CDR1 SEHNR and CDR2 FQNEAQ (reference sequence). CDR3 length equals 14 residues.

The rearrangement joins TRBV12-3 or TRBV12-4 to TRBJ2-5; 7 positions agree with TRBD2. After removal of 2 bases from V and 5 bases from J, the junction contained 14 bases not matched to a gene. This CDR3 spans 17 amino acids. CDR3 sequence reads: CASSLLPSVQGGETQYF. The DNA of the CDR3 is TGTGCCAGCAGTTTACTACCCTCTGTGCAGGGAGGGGAGACCCAGTACTTC.

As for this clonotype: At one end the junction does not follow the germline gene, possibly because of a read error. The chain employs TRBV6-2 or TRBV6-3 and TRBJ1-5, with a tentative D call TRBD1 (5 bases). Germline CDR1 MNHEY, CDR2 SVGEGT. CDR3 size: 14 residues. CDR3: CASSSDSNNQLQHF. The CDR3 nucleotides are TGTGCCAGCAGCTCTGACAGCAACAATCAGCTCCAGCATTTT.

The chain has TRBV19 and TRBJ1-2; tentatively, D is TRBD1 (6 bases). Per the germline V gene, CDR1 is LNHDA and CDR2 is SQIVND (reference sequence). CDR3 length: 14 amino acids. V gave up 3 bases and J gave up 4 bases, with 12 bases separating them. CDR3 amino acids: CASSIDQGSYGYTF. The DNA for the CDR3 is TGTGCCAGTAGTATCGACCAGGGGAGCTATGGCTACACCTTC.

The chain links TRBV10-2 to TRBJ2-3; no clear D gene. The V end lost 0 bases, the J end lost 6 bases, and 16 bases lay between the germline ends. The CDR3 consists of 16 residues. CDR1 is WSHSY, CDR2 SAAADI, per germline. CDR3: CASSESTGHWVDTQYF. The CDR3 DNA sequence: TGCGCCAGCAGTGAGTCGACCGGCCACTGGGTGGATACGCAGTATTTT.

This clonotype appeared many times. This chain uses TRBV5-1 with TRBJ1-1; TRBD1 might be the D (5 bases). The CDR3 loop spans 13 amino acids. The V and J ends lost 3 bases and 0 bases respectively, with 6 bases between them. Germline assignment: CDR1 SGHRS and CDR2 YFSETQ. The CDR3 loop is CASSSTVNTEAFF. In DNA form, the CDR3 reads TGCGCCAGCAGCTCGACAGTGAACACTGAAGCTTTCTTT.

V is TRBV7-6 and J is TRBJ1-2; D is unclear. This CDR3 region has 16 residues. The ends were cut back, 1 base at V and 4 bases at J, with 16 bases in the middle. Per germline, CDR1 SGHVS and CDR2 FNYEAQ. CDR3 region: CASSLEPHSRRYGYTF. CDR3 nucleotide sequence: TGTGCCAGCAGCTTAGAGCCTCACAGCCGGCGCTATGGCTACACCTTC.

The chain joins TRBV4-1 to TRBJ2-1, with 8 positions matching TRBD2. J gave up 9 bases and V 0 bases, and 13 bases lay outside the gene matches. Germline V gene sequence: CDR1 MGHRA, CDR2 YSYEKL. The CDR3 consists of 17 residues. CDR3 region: CASSQDRRRGGLSEQFF. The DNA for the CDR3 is TGCGCCAGCAGCCAAGATCGGAGACGGGGGGGGCTCAGTGAGCAGTTCTTC.

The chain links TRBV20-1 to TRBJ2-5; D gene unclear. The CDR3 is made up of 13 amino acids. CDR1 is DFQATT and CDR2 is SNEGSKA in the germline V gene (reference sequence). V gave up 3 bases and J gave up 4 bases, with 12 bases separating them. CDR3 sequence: CSARPRNRETQYF. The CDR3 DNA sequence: TGCAGTGCTAGGCCTCGTAATCGAGAGACCCAGTACTTC.

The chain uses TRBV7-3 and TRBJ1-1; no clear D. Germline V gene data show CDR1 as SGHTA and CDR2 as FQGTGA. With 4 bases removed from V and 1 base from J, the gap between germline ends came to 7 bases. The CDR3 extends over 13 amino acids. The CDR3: CASSYTWNTEAFF. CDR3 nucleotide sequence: TGTGCCAGCAGCTACACATGGAACACTGAAGCTTTCTTT.

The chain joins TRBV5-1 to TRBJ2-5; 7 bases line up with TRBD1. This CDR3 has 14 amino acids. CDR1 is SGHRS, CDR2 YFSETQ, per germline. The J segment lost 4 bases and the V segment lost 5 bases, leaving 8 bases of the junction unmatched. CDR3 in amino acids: CASRSNRDRETQYF. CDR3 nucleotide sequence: TGCGCCAGCAGATCCAACCGGGACAGAGAGACCCAGTACTTC.

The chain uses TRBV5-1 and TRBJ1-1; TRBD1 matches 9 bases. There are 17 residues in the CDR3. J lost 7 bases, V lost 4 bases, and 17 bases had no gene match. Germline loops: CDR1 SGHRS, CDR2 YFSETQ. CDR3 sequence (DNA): TGCGCCAGCAGCGTTAGGTCCACCGGACAGGGGTTTGGTGAAGCTTTCTTT. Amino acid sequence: CASSVRSTGQGFGEAFF.

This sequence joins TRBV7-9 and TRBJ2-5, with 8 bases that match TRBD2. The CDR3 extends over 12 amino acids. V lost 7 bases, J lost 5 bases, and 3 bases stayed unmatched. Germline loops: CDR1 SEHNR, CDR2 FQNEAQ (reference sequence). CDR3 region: CASMRGEETQYF. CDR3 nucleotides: TGTGCCAGCATGCGGGGGGAGGAGACCCAGTACTTC.

CDR3 DNA sequence: TGTGCCAGCAGCTTGGGGCCAGAGGGAAACATTCAGTACTTC. This codes for CASSLGPEGNIQYF. This sequence joins TRBV5-8 and TRBJ2-4; TRBD2 might be the D (5 bases). The CDR3 is 14 residues long. Trimming removed 0 bases from V and 6 bases from J, with 10 bases in between. Germline lookup yields CDR1 SGHTS and CDR2 YDEGEE.

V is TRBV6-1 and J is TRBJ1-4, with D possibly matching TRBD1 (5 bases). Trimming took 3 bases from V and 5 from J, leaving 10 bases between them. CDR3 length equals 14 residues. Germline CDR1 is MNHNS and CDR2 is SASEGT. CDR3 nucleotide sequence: TGTGCCAGCAGTGACTGGGCAGGGAATGAAAAACTGTTTTTT. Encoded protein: CASSDWAGNEKLFF.

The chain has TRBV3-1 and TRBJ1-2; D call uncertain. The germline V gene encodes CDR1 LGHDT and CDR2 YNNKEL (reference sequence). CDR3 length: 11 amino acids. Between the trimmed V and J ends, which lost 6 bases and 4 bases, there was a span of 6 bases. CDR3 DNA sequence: TGTGCCAGCAGTCAAAGCTATGGCTACACCTTC. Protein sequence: CASSQSYGYTF.

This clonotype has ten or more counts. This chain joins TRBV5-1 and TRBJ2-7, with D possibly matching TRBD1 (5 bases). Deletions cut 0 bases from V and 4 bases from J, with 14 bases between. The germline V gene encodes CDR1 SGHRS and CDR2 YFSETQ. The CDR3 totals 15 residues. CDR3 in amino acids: CASSLGQGRKYEQYF. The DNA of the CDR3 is TGCGCCAGCAGCTTGGGGCAGGGAAGAAAGTACGAGCAGTACTTC.

The CDR3 sequence is CASSYETGWYGYTF. In nucleotides, the CDR3 is TGTGCCAGCAGTTATGAAACAGGGTGGTATGGCTACACCTTC. This chain links TRBV12-3 or TRBV12-4 with TRBJ1-2, with D perhaps matching TRBD1 (6 bases). This CDR3 has 14 residues. Trimming shortened V by 4 bases and J by 5 bases, and 14 bases separated the two germline ends.

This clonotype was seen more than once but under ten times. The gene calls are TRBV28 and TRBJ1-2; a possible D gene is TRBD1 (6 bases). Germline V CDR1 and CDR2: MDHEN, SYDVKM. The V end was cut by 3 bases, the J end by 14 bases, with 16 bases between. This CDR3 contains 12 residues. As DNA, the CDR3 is TGTGCCAGCAGTTTGAGGGCGGGGGCGCATACCTTC. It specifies CASSLRAGAHTF.

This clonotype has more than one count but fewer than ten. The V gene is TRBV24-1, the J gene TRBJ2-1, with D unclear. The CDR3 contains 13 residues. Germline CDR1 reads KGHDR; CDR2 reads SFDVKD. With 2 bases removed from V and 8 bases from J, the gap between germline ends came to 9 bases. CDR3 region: CATSDSRIHEQFF. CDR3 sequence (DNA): TGTGCCACCAGTGATTCCCGGATACATGAGCAGTTCTTC.

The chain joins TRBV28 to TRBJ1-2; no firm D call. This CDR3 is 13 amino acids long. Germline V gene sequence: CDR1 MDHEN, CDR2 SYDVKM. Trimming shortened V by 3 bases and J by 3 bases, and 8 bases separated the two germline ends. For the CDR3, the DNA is TGTGCCAGCAGTTTTCCGGGTGACTATGGCTACACCTTC. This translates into CASSFPGDYGYTF.

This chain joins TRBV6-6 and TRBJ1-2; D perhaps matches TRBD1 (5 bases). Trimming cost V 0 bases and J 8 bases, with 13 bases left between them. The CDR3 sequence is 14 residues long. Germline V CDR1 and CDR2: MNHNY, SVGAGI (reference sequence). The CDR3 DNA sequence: TGTGCCAGCAGTTACTCCGAGCAGGGCCACGGCTACACCTTC. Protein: CASSYSEQGHGYTF.

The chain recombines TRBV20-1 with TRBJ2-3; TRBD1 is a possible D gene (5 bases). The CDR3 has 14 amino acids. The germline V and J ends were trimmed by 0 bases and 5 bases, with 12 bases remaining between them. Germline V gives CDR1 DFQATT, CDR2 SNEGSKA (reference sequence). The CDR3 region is CSARDARVGDTQYF. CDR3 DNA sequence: TGCAGTGCTAGAGATGCCAGGGTGGGAGATACGCAGTATTTT.